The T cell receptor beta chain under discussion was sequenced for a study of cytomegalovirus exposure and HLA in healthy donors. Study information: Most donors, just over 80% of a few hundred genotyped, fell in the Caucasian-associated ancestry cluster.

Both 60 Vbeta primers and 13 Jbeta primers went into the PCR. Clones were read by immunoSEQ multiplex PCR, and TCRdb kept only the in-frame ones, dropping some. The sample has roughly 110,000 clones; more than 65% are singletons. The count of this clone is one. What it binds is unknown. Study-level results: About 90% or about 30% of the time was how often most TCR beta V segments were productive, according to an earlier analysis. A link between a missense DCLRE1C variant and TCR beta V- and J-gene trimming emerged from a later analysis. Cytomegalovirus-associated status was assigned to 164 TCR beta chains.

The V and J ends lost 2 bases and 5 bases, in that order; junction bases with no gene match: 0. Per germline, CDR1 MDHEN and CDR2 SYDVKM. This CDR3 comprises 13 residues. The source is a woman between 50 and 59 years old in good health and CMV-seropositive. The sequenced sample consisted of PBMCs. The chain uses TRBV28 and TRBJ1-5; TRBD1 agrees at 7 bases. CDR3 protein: CASSLQGDQPQHF. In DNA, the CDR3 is TGTGCCAGCAGTTTACAGGGGGATCAGCCCCAGCATTTT.